This T cell receptor beta chain was recorded in a study of control samples from healthy donors and cancer patients. The V gene's germline CDR1 is LGHDT and CDR2 YNNKEL (reference sequence). With 4 bases removed from V and 0 bases from J, the gap between germline ends came to 19 bases. CDR3 length equals 17 residues. The repertoire was sequenced with immunoSEQ multiplex PCR; TCRdb's copy has only in-frame clones and lacks some. The sample lists 190,000 or so clones; approximately 92% were seen once. J is TRBJ2-7 and V is TRBV3-1 (or the pseudogene TRBV3-2); TRBD1 is a possible D gene (6 bases). The sequence derives from a man in his late teens or twenties in good health. Sequenced input: blood. The CDR3 DNA reads TGTGCCAGCAGCCCTGATACCGGACAGAAGAGCTCCTACGAGCAGTACTTC. This translates into CASSPDTGQKSSYEQYF.